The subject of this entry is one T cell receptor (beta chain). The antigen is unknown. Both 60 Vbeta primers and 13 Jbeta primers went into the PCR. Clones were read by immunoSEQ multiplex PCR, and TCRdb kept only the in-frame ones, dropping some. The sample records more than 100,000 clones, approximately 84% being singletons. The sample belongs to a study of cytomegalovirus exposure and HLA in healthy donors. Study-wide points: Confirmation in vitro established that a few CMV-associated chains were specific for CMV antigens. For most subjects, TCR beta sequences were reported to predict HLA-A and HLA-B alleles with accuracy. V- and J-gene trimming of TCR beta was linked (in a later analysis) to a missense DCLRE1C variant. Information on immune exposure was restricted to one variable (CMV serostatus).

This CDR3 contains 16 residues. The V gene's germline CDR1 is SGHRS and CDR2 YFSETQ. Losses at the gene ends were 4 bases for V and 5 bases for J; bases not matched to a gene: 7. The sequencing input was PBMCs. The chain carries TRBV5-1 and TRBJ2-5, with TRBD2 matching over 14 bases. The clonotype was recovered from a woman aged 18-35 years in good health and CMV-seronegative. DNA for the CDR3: TGCGCCAGCAGCCCAGGGACTAGCGGGAGCTCTGAGACCCAGTACTTC. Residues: CASSPGTSGSSETQYF.